This T cell receptor (beta chain) comes out of a study of control samples from healthy donors and cancer patients. The data were produced by immunoSEQ multiplex PCR, yet TCRdb's version contains in-frame clones alone and is incomplete. The data contain some 71,000 clones, over 85% of them seen just once; the ten biggest clones take up around 5.1%. V lost 6 bases and J lost 4; bases outside the gene matches: 17. CDR1 is MGHRA and CDR2 is YSYEKL in the germline V gene. The CDR3 contains 17 residues. Sequencing was performed on PBMCs. The chain employs TRBV4-1 and TRBJ1-1; TRBD1 matches at 7 bases. The sequence derives from a man between 60 and 75 years old with colorectal cancer. For the CDR3, the DNA is TGCGCCAGCAGACAAATATATAAGGGGGCGCGGGCCACTGAAGCTTTCTTT. Translation: CASRQIYKGARATEAFF.